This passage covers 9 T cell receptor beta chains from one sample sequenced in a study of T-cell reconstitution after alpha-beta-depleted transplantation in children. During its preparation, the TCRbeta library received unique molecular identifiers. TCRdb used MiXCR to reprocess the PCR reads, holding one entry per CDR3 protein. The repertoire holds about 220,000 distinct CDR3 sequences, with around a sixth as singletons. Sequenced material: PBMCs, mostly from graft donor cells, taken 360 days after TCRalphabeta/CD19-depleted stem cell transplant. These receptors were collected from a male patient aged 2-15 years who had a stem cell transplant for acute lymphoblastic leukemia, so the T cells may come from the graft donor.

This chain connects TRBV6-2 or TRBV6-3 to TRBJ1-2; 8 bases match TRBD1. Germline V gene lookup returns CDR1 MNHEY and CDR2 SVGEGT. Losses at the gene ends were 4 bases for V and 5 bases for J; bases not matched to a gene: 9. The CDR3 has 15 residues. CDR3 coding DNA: TGTGCCAGCAGTTCCGGGACAGGACCGCCTTATGGCTACACCTTC. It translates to CASSSGTGPPYGYTF.

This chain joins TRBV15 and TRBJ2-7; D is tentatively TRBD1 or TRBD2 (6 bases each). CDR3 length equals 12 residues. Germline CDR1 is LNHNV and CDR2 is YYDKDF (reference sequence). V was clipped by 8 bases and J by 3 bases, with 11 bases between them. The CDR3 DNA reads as TGTGCCACCGCGGGACACCACTACGAGCAGTACTTC. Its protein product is CATAGHHYEQYF.

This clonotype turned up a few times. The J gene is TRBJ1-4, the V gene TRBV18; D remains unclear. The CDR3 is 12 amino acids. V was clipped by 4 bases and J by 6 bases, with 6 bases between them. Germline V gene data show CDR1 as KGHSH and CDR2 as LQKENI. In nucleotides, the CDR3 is TGTGCCAGCTCACTCCGGGATGAAAAACTGTTTTTT. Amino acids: CASSLRDEKLFF.

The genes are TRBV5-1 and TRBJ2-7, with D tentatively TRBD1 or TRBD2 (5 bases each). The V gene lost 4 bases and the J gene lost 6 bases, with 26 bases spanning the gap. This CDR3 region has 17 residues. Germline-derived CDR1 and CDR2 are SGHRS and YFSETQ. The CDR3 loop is CASSRLGAGISGGEQYF. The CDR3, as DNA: TGCGCCAGCAGCCGTCTCGGGGCCGGGATCTCGGGTGGCGAGCAGTACTTC.

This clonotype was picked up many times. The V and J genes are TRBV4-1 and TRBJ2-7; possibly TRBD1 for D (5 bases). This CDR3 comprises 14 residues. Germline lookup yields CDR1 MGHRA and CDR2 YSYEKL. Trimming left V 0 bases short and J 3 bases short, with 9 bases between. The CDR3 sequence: CASSQDGHGYEQYF. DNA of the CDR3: TGCGCCAGCAGCCAAGATGGACATGGCTACGAGCAGTACTTC.

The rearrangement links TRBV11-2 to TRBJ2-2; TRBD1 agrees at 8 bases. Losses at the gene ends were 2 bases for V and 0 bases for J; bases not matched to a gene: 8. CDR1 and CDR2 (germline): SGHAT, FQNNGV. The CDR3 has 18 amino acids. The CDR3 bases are TGTGCCAGCAGCTTAACCGGGACAGGCAATCCGAACACCGGGGAGCTGTTTTTT. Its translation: CASSLTGTGNPNTGELFF.

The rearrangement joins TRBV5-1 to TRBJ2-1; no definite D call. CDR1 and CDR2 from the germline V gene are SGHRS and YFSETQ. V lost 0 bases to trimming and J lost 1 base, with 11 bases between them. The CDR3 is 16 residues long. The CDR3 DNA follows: TGCGCCAGCAGCTTGGGGGTAGTGGAGTCCTACAATGAGCAGTTCTTC. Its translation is CASSLGVVESYNEQFF.

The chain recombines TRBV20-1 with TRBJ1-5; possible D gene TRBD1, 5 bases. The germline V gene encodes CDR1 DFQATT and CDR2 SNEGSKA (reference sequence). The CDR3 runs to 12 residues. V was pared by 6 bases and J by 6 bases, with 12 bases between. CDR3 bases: TGCAGTGCCCAGTTGGGGGGTCAGCCCCAGCATTTT. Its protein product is CSAQLGGQPQHF.

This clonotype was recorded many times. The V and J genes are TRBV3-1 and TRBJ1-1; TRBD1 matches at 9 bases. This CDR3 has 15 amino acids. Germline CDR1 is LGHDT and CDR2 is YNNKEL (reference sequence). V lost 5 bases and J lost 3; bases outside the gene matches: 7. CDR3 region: CASSYQGQGDTEAFF. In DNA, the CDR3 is TGTGCCAGCAGCTATCAGGGACAGGGAGACACTGAAGCTTTCTTT.